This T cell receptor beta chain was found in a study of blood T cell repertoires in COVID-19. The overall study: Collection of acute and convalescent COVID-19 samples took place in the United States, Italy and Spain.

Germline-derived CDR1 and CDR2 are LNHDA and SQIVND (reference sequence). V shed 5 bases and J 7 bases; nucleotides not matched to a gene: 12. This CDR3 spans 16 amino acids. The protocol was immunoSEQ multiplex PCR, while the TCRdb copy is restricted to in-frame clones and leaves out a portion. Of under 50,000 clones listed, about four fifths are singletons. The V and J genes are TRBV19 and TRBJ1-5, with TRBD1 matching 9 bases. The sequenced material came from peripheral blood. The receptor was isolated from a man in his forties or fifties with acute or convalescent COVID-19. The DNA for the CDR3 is TGTGCCAGTAGTCCCTTCATAGGACAGGGGATACAGCCCCAGCATTTT. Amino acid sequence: CASSPFIGQGIQPQHF.